A selection of T cell receptor beta chains follows, all from one sample in a study of CD8 T cells in Susac syndrome. TCRdb passed the immunoSEQ multiplex PCR reads through MiXCR, listing each CDR3 protein once. The table includes 150,000 or so distinct CDR3 sequences, 95% detected once. The sample taken for sequencing was CD4+ T cells from PBMCs. The receptors shown here come from a human donor with Susac syndrome. The CDR3 runs from the conserved cysteine through the conserved F or W. Each record gives: D gene, clone size, V gene, J gene, CDR3 protein, CDR3 DNA. The D gene is left open where the match is weak. Size tells how often a clone was seen (once, few, many) or the class of an expanded clone, and some rows leave it out.

-,-,TRBV3-1,TRBJ1-2,CASSQGPQSTGYTF,TGTGCCAGCAGCCAAGGGCCACAGTCTACTGGCTACACCTTC
-,-,TRBV5-6,TRBJ1-5,CASSPGRGRPQHF,TGTGCCAGCAGCCCCGGGCGGGGGCGGCCCCAGCATTTT
-,-,TRBV2,TRBJ2-3,CASSRTLTHTDTQYF,TGTGCCAGCTCCCGGACTCTAACCCACACAGATACGCAGTATTTT
TRBD2,-,TRBV29-1,TRBJ2-5,CSAHLAGGSQETQYF,TGCAGCGCGCACCTAGCGGGAGGGTCCCAAGAGACCCAGTACTTC
TRBD1,-,TRBV30,TRBJ1-5,CAWSVLGTVTQPQHF,TGTGCCTGGAGTGTACTAGGGACAGTAACACAGCCCCAGCATTTT
-,-,TRBV30,TRBJ2-7,CAWSVGGVAYEQYF,TGTGCCTGGAGTGTAGGGGGGGTGGCCTACGAGCAGTACTTC
-,-,TRBV4-2,TRBJ2-1,CASSQASGTQQFF,TGTGCCAGCAGCCAGGCCTCCGGGACTCAGCAGTTCTTC
-,-,TRBV12-5,TRBJ2-5,CASGLVPNQETQYF,TGTGCTAGTGGTTTGGTTCCGAACCAAGAGACCCAGTACTTC
-,-,TRBV10-2,TRBJ2-1,CASNPERAPFNEQFF,TGCGCCAGCAACCCAGAGAGGGCTCCCTTCAATGAGCAGTTCTTC
TRBD2,-,TRBV7-2,TRBJ2-1,CASSPASGPYNEQFF,TGTGCCAGCAGCCCAGCTAGCGGACCCTACAATGAGCAGTTCTTC
-,-,TRBV7-2,TRBJ2-6,CASGGRSGANVLTF,TGTGCCAGCGGGGGCCGCTCTGGGGCCAACGTCCTGACTTTC
TRBD1,few,TRBV18,TRBJ2-1,CASSPGQGSYNEQFF,TGTGCCAGCTCACCCGGACAGGGGAGCTACAATGAGCAGTTCTTC
-,-,TRBV7-9,TRBJ1-2,CASSPGTPWRSYYGYTF,TGTGCCAGCAGCCCGGGGACGCCATGGCGAAGTTACTATGGCTACACCTTC
-,-,TRBV6-5,TRBJ1-4,CASSRTVSTNEKLFF,TGTGCCAGCAGTCGGACAGTATCAACTAATGAAAAACTGTTTTTT
-,-,TRBV9,TRBJ1-5,CASSVDGSNQPQHF,TGTGCCAGCAGCGTAGATGGTAGCAATCAGCCCCAGCATTTT
-,-,TRBV4-3,TRBJ2-3,CASSQESGTGNTDTQYF,TGCGCCAGCAGCCAAGAATCGGGGACGGGGAACACAGATACGCAGTATTTT
-,-,TRBV29-1,TRBJ2-1,CSVEVKGTQFF,TGCAGCGTTGAAGTCAAGGGAACGCAGTTCTTC
-,-,TRBV7-9,TRBJ2-7,CASSLGTDAREYF,TGTGCCAGCAGCTTAGGGACTGACGCGAGGGAGTACTTC
-,-,TRBV12-3/TRBV12-4,TRBJ1-1,CASTSGLWNTEAFF,TGTGCCAGCACCTCGGGGCTTTGGAACACTGAAGCTTTCTTT
-,-,TRBV7-9,TRBJ1-2,CASSSPSGTLDGYTF,TGTGCCAGCAGCTCCCCGTCGGGGACCCTTGATGGCTACACCTTC
-,-,TRBV30,TRBJ2-1,CASDQQFF,TGTGCCTCCGATCAGCAGTTCTTC
-,-,TRBV30,TRBJ1-5,CAWSELASNQPQHF,TGTGCCTGGAGTGAACTGGCCTCCAATCAGCCCCAGCATTTT
TRBD1,-,TRBV5-4,TRBJ2-1,CASSVKQGASYNEQFF,TGTGCCAGCAGCGTAAAACAGGGGGCCTCCTACAATGAGCAGTTCTTC
-,-,TRBV30,TRBJ2-2,CAWSGGKGGGELFF,TGTGCCTGGAGTGGAGGGAAGGGAGGCGGGGAGCTGTTTTTT
-,-,TRBV18,TRBJ1-2,CASSPRGVDGYTF,TGTGCCAGCTCACCCCGGGGGGTCGATGGCTACACCTTC
-,-,TRBV24-1,TRBJ1-2,CATIRGEIYGYTF,TGTGCCACCATCCGGGGGGAGATCTATGGCTACACCTTC